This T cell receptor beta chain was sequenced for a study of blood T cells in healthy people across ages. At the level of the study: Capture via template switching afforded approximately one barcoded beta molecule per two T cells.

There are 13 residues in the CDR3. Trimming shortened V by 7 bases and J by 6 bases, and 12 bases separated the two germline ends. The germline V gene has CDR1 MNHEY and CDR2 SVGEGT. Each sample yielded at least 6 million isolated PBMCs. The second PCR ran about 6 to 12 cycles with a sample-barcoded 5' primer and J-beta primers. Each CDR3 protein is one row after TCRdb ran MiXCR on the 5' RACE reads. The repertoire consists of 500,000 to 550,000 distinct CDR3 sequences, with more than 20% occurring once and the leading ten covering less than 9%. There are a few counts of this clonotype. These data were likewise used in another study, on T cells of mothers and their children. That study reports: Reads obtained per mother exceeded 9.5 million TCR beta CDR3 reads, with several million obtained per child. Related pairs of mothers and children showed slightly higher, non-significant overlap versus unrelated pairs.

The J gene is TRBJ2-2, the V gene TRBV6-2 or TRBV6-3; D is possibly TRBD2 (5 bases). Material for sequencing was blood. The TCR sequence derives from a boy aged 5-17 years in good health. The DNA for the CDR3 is TGTGCCAGCACCGATCTAGCCCCCGGGGAGCTGTTTTTT. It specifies CASTDLAPGELFF.